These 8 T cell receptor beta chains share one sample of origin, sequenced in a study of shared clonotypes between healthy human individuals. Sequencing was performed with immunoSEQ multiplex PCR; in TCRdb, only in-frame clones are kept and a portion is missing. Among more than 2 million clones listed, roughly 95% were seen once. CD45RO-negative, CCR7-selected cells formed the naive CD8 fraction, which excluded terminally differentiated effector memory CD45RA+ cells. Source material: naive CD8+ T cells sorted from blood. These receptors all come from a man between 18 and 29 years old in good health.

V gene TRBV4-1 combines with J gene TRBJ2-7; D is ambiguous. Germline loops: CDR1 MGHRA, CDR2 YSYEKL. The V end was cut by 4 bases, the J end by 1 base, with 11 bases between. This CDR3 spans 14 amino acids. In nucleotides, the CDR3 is TGCGCCAGCAGCCGCGCGGTTAGTTCCTACGAGCAGTACTTC. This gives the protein CASSRAVSSYEQYF.

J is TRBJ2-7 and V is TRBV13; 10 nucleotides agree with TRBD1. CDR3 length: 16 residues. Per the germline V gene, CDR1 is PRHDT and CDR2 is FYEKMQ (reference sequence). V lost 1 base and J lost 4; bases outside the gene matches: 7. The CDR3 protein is CASSLALGTGVYEQYF. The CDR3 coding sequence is TGTGCCAGCAGCTTAGCGTTAGGGACAGGGGTATACGAGCAGTACTTC.

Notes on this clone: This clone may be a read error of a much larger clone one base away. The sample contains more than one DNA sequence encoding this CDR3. CDR3 bases: TGTGCCAGCAGTGATTCCTACGAGCAGTACTTC. This translates into CASSDSYEQYF. The rearrangement joins TRBV6-1 to TRBJ2-7; no definite D call. This CDR3 contains 11 residues. The germline V gene has CDR1 MNHNS and CDR2 SASEGT. Trimming left V 3 bases short and J 1 base short, with 1 base between.

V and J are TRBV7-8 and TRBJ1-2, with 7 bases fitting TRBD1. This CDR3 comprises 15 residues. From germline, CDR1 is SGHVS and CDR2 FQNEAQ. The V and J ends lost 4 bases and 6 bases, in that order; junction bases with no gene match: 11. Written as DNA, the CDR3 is TGTGCCAGCAGCTCCAGGGGTGGGACAGACGATGGCTACACCTTC. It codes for CASSSRGGTDDGYTF.

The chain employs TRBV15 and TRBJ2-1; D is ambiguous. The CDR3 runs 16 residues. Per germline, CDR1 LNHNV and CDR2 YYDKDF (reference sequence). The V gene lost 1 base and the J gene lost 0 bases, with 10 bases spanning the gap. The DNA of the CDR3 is TGTGCCACCAGCAGAGGGGTAGGGCTCTCCTACAATGAGCAGTTCTTC. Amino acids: CATSRGVGLSYNEQFF.

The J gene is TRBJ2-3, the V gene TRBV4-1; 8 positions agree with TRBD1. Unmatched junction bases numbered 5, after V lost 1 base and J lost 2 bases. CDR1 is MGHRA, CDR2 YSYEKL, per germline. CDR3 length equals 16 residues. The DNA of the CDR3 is TGCGCCAGCAGCCAAGCGCCGGGACAGGACACAGATACGCAGTATTTT. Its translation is CASSQAPGQDTDTQYF.

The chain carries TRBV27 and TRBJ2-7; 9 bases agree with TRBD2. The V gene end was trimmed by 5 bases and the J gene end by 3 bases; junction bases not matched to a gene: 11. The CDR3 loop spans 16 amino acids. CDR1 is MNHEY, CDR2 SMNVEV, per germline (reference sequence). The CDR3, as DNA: TGTGCCAGCAGTCCGGCTAGCGGGGAATTAGGCTACGAGCAGTACTTC. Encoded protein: CASSPASGELGYEQYF.

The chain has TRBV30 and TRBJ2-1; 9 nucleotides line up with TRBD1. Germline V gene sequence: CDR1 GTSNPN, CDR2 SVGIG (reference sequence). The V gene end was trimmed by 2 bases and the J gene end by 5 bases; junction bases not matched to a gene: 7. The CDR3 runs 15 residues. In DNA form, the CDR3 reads TGTGCCTGGAGTACAGGAGGGACAGGGCACAATGAGCAGTTCTTC. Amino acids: CAWSTGGTGHNEQFF.